This passage covers 13 T cell receptor beta chains from one sample sequenced in a study of technical replicates of blood from a handful of donors. TCRdb's table, derived via immunoSEQ multiplex PCR, lists solely in-frame clones and lacks some. The table shows around 81,000 clones, with 70% to 90% occurring only once. The sequencing input was PBMCs. The receptors shown here come from a human donor in good health. Some clones in this sample may be carry-over from other donors' samples.

The CDR3 region is CSVEAPGGSYTF. In DNA form, the CDR3 reads TGCAGCGTTGAAGCTCCCGGGGGTAGCTACACCTTC. This rearrangement joins TRBV29-1 to TRBJ1-2, with a weak D call TRBD1 (5 bases). V was pared by 1 base and J by 9 bases, with 12 bases between. Per germline, CDR1 SQVTM and CDR2 ANQGSEA. This CDR3 has 12 residues.

The chain combines TRBV25-1 with TRBJ2-5, with 13 bases that match TRBD2. This CDR3 comprises 17 residues. With V trimmed by 6 bases and J by 4 bases, 11 bases remained unmatched. Germline V gene data show CDR1 as MGHDK and CDR2 as SYGVNS. CDR3 sequence: CASSWTSGGIIRETQYF. As DNA, the CDR3 is TGTGCCAGCAGCTGGACTAGCGGGGGAATTATCAGAGAGACCCAGTACTTC. Drawing the rest from reference TRBV25-1 and TRBJ2-5, the complete variable domain is EADIYQTPRYLVIGTGKKITLECSQTMGHDKMYWYQQDPGMELHLIHYSYGVNSTEKGDLSSESTVSRIRTEHFPLTLESARPSHTSQYLCASSWTSGGIIRETQYFGPGTRLLVL.

The chain recombines TRBV19 with TRBJ1-5, with D hard to call. Germline values: CDR1 LNHDA, CDR2 SQIVND (reference sequence). CDR3 length: 14 residues. V was clipped by 3 bases and J by 0 bases, with 6 bases between them. In DNA form, the CDR3 reads TGTGCCAGTAGTATCGGACTTAGCAATCAGCCCCAGCATTTT. Residues: CASSIGLSNQPQHF.

In this sample, this clone turned up once. The V call is TRBV7-9, the J call TRBJ1-4; D is perhaps TRBD1 (6 bases). Germline V gives CDR1 SEHNR, CDR2 FQNEAQ (reference sequence). CDR3 length: 13 amino acids. Deletions cut 4 bases from V and 10 bases from J, with 13 bases between. The CDR3 here is CASSSRGRVKLFF. For the CDR3, the DNA is TGTGCCAGCAGCTCCAGGGGAAGGGTAAAACTGTTTTTT.

The genes are TRBV6-1 and TRBJ2-5; D is unresolved. There are 14 residues in the CDR3. Germline assignment: CDR1 MNHNS and CDR2 SASEGT. V lost 3 bases and J 5 bases, leaving 13 bases between the germline ends. CDR3 sequence (DNA): TGTGCCAGCAGTGATTGGCAGCGTAGTGAGACCCAGTACTTC. Translating gives CASSDWQRSETQYF.

The gene calls are TRBV29-1 and TRBJ2-7, with D perhaps matching TRBD1 (6 bases). Trimming removed 4 bases at V and 1 base at J, with 17 bases between. CDR3 size: 15 residues. The germline V gene has CDR1 SQVTM and CDR2 ANQGSEA. The CDR3 sequence: CSVGISEGDSYEQYF. The CDR3 nucleotides read TGCAGCGTTGGTATATCTGAGGGGGATTCCTACGAGCAGTACTTC.

The chain carries TRBV6-5 and TRBJ2-7; D is possibly TRBD2 (6 bases). Germline lookup yields CDR1 MNHEY and CDR2 SVGAGI. V lost 6 bases, J lost 4 bases, and 10 bases lay in between. This CDR3 has 12 amino acids. In DNA form, the CDR3 reads TGTGCCAGCAGCGGGACTTCATACGAGCAGTACTTC. Translating gives CASSGTSYEQYF.

CDR3 loop: CASSVDRGHGELFF. In DNA, the CDR3 is TGTGCCAGCAGCGTGGACAGGGGGCACGGGGAGCTGTTTTTT. The chain carries TRBV9 and TRBJ2-2, with TRBD1 identical over 11 bases. J lost 7 bases, V lost 2 bases, and 1 base had no gene match. The CDR3 has 14 residues. Germline CDR1 is SGDLS and CDR2 is YYNGEE. The complete variable domain, with remaining parts taken from reference TRBV9 and TRBJ2-2, reads DSGVTQTPKHLITATGQRVTLRCSPRSGDLSVYWYQQSLDQGLQFLIQYYNGEERAKGNILERFSAQQFPDLHSELNLSSLELGDSALYFCASSVDRGHGELFFGEGSRLTVL.

This clone was found a few times. The chain employs TRBV7-8 and TRBJ2-7; D might be TRBD1 (5 bases). The CDR3 covers 15 residues. Germline V CDR1 and CDR2: SGHVS, FQNEAQ. V gave up 5 bases and J gave up 2 bases, with 16 bases separating them. The CDR3 region is CASSRLGQVAYEQYF. The CDR3 DNA follows: TGTGCCAGCAGCCGTCTGGGGCAGGTAGCCTACGAGCAGTACTTC. The variable domain in full, completed from reference TRBV7-8 and TRBJ2-7, reads GAGVSQSPRYKVAKRGQDVALRCDPISGHVSLFWYQQALGQGPEFLTYFQNEAQLDKSGLPSDRFFAERPEGSVSTLKIQRTQQEDSAVYLCASSRLGQVAYEQYFGPGTRLTVT.

The count of this clone is one. The chain recombines TRBV10-3 with TRBJ2-2, with TRBD2 identical over 11 bases. The CDR3 length is 14 residues. CDR1 ENHRY and CDR2 SYGVKD come from the germline V gene. Trimming cost V 10 bases and J 3 bases; bases outside gene matches: 4. The CDR3 DNA sequence: TGTGCCACAGCTAGCGGGGGGTACACCGGGGAGCTGTTTTTT. It codes for CATASGGYTGELFF.

This clone was observed once. The V gene is TRBV4-1, the J gene TRBJ2-7; no clear D. The germline CDR1 and CDR2 sequences are MGHRA and YSYEKL. This CDR3 is built from 15 residues. Trimming pared 0 bases from V and 2 bases from J, leaving 11 bases between. The CDR3 reads CASSQDPASTYEQYF. As DNA, the CDR3 is TGCGCCAGCAGCCAAGATCCAGCTAGTACCTACGAGCAGTACTTC.

The rearrangement links TRBV7-9 to TRBJ2-5; 7 nucleotides match TRBD1. CDR3 length equals 14 residues. Per the germline V gene, CDR1 is SEHNR and CDR2 is FQNEAQ (reference sequence). The V segment lost 5 bases and the J segment 3 bases; nucleotides outside the gene matches: 6. The CDR3 DNA reads TGTGCCAGCAGCCTGAGACAGGGAGAAGAGACCCAGTACTTC. Translating it yields CASSLRQGEETQYF.

This rearrangement joins TRBV7-9 to TRBJ1-2; 9 nucleotides align to TRBD1. Trimming took 5 bases from V and 4 from J; bases not matched to a gene: 8. CDR1 and CDR2 (germline): SEHNR, FQNEAQ (reference sequence). The CDR3 runs 15 residues. The CDR3 here is CASSHRDRDTYGYTF. The DNA for the CDR3 is TGTGCCAGCAGCCACCGGGACAGGGACACCTATGGCTACACCTTC. Full variable domain (missing parts from reference TRBV7-9 and TRBJ1-2): DTGVSQNPRHKITKRGQNVTFRCDPISEHNRLYWYRQTLGQGPEFLTYFQNEAQLEKSRLLSDRFSAERPKGSFSTLEIQRTEQGDSAMYLCASSHRDRDTYGYTFGSGTRLTVV.